A single sample gave rise to the 7 T cell receptor beta chains below, sequenced in a study of cytomegalovirus exposure and HLA in healthy donors (TCRdb year 2017). Libraries were made using the immunoSEQ multiplex PCR assay. The multiplex PCR relied on a mix of 60 forward primers for TCR Vbeta segments and 13 reverse primers for TCR Jbeta segments. Drawn from immuneACCESS, this table holds only the in-frame rearrangements with V and J called that TCRdb kept. Clones are partly lost; checked studies trace under half to an unresolved V gene and leave the rest unexplained. This sample holds about 140,000 clones; more than 70% were observed only once. Of the sample, over 1% is held by the ten largest clones. Sequenced sample: PBMCs. These receptors all stem from a male donor in good health and CMV-seropositive.

Here the CDR3 reads CASSVSGLQKAYNEQFF. Here the CDR3 DNA reads TGTGCCAGCAGCGTAAGTGGACTTCAGAAAGCTTACAATGAGCAGTTCTTC. The chain employs TRBV9 and TRBJ2-1, with D perhaps matching TRBD2 (5 bases). The V and J ends lost 1 base and 4 bases respectively, with 18 bases between them. CDR3 length equals 17 residues. The V gene's germline CDR1 is SGDLS and CDR2 YYNGEE.

This clone was detected only a few times. The V gene is TRBV5-1, the J gene TRBJ2-3; 9 positions agree with TRBD1. CDR1 and CDR2 (germline): SGHRS, YFSETQ. Trimming took 5 bases from V and 3 from J; bases not matched to a gene: 4. CDR3 size: 14 residues. The CDR3 DNA reads TGCGCCAGCAGGGGGACAGGGAAGACAGATACGCAGTATTTT. Residues: CASRGTGKTDTQYF.

The chain couples TRBV6-5 to TRBJ1-5; 9 bases map to TRBD1. Germline CDR1 reads MNHEY; CDR2 reads SVGAGI. This CDR3 contains 15 residues. J gave up 7 bases and V 6 bases, and 10 bases lay outside the gene matches. DNA of the CDR3: TGTGCCAGCAGGGCCACAGGGGGCGCTGCCCAGCCCCAGCATTTT. Encoded protein: CASRATGGAAQPQHF.

A single count supports this clone. The chain joins TRBV6-5 to TRBJ1-1; the D is unclear. This CDR3 comprises 11 residues. V was pared by 5 bases and J by 8 bases, with 9 bases between. Germline assignment: CDR1 MNHEY and CDR2 SVGAGI. The CDR3 reads CASSGRREAFF. CDR3 nucleotide sequence: TGTGCCAGCAGTGGCCGGAGGGAAGCTTTCTTT.

This clone was seen once. The junction shows a germline mismatch at one end, possibly a read error. The rearrangement uses TRBV7-7 and TRBJ2-5; D possibly corresponds to TRBD1 (5 bases). This CDR3 is 14 amino acids long. Germline lookup yields CDR1 SSHAT and CDR2 FNYEAQ (reference sequence). CDR3: CASSLGGREETQYF. As DNA, the CDR3 is TGTGCTAGCAGCTTAGGCGGCAGGGAAGAGACCCAGTACTTC.

The rearrangement uses TRBV7-2 and TRBJ1-3; D might be TRBD1 (5 bases). Trimming left V 2 bases short and J 4 bases short, with 15 bases between. This CDR3 spans 16 amino acids. Germline assignment: CDR1 SGHTA and CDR2 FQGNSA. The CDR3 reads CASSLSPGGGGNTIYF. DNA for the CDR3: TGTGCCAGCAGCTTATCGCCGGGGGGAGGGGGAAACACCATATATTTT.

The chain combines TRBV28 with TRBJ1-3; D call uncertain. The CDR3 covers 16 residues. Germline lookup yields CDR1 MDHEN and CDR2 SYDVKM. Trimming cost V 6 bases and J 1 base, with 16 bases left between them. CDR3 protein: CASSLRGRASGNTIYF. The CDR3 DNA is TGTGCCAGCAGCCTCCGGGGTAGGGCATCTGGAAACACCATATATTTT. Full variable domain (remainder filled in from reference TRBV28 and TRBJ1-3): DVKVTQSSRYLVKRTGEKVFLECVQDMDHENMFWYRQDPGLGLRLIYFSYDVKMKEKGDIPEGYSVSREKKERFSLILESASTNQTSMYLCASSLRGRASGNTIYFGEGSWLTVV.